This is a list of T cell receptor beta chains from one sample in a study of cytomegalovirus exposure and HLA in healthy donors. Libraries were prepared by immunoSEQ multiplex PCR; TCRdb keeps only in-frame clonotypes and omits some of them. The sample holds about 140,000 clones, around 77% seen once. Sequenced material: PBMCs. These TCRs come from a man aged 30 to 45 in good health and CMV-seronegative. Each CDR3 is given with its conserved first and last residue. Fields, in order: V gene, J gene, D gene, clone size, CDR3 protein, CDR3 DNA. D genes are given only for firm matches. Size tells how often a clone was seen (once, few, many) or the class of an expanded clone, and some rows leave it out.

TRBV7-8	TRBJ2-2	NA	few	CASINFYSTGELFF	TGTGCCAGTATAAACTTCTATTCCACCGGGGAGCTGTTTTTT
TRBV9	TRBJ2-2	NA	NA	CASSGRDFNTGELFF	TGTGCCAGCAGCGGACGGGACTTTAACACCGGGGAGCTGTTTTTT
TRBV2	TRBJ2-7	TRBD2	many	CASRSRLAGTYEQYF	TGTGCCAGCAGATCCAGACTAGCGGGAACCTACGAGCAGTACTTC
TRBV28	TRBJ1-4	TRBD1	NA	CASSLLGTGSISEKLFF	TGTGCCAGCAGTTTACTCGGGACAGGTAGCATCAGTGAAAAACTGTTTTTT
TRBV19	TRBJ1-1	NA	NA	CASSRQDMNTEAFF	TGTGCCAGTAGTAGACAAGACATGAACACTGAAGCTTTCTTT
TRBV4-1	TRBJ1-2	NA	few	CASSHDNANYGYTF	TGCGCCAGCAGCCACGACAATGCTAACTATGGCTACACCTTC
TRBV1	TRBJ2-7	NA	NA	CTSSQARDRSYYEQYF	TGCACCAGCAGCCAAGCCAGGGACAGGAGTTACTACGAGCAGTACTTC
TRBV11-2	TRBJ1-3	NA	NA	CASSPHLQGSGNTIYF	TGTGCCAGCAGCCCCCACCTACAGGGATCTGGAAACACCATATATTTT
TRBV6-1	TRBJ2-5	TRBD2	NA	CASSELAGVETQYF	TGTGCCAGCAGTGAACTAGCGGGAGTAGAGACCCAGTACTTC
TRBV21-1	TRBJ2-1	NA	NA	CASRPWQATNEQFF	TGTGCCAGCAGGCCATGGCAGGCCACTAATGAGCAGTTCTTC
TRBV15	TRBJ2-2	TRBD2	NA	CATSPGREGPNGELFF	TGTGCCACCTCCCCAGGGCGGGAGGGCCCCAACGGGGAGCTGTTTTTT
TRBV29-1	TRBJ1-1	NA	NA	CSVGGTQYMNTEAFF	TGCAGCGTGGGGGGGACCCAATATATGAACACTGAAGCTTTCTTT
TRBV19	TRBJ2-6	NA	NA	CASSIWGEAGANVLTF	TGTGCCAGCAGTATTTGGGGAGAGGCTGGGGCCAACGTCCTGACTTTC
TRBV27	TRBJ2-3	NA	NA	CASSTNNDPNTQYF	TGTGCCAGCAGTACTAATAACGACCCTAATACGCAGTATTTT
TRBV4-2	TRBJ2-2	TRBD1	NA	CASSQDTPGGGTGELFF	TGTGCCAGCAGCCAAGATACGCCAGGGGGCGGCACCGGGGAGCTGTTTTTT
TRBV5-6	TRBJ2-1	NA	NA	CASSLAGAIRDEQFF	TGTGCCAGCAGCTTGGCGGGAGCAATAAGGGATGAGCAGTTCTTC
TRBV7-2	TRBJ2-4	NA	NA	CASSLSPRGDIQYF	TGTGCCAGCAGCTTATCGCCTAGAGGCGACATTCAGTACTTC
TRBV15	TRBJ2-3	TRBD1	NA	CATSRVPPDRATDTQYF	TGTGCCACCAGCAGAGTTCCCCCGGACAGGGCCACAGATACGCAGTATTTT
TRBV7-9	TRBJ1-2	NA	NA	CASSPFQDTTRVGYTF	TGTGCCAGCAGCCCATTTCAGGACACGACTAGGGTAGGCTACACCTTC
TRBV30	TRBJ2-2	TRBD2	NA	CAWSLGLAFGGELFF	TGTGCCTGGAGTCTGGGACTAGCGTTCGGCGGGGAGCTGTTTTTT
TRBV7-9	TRBJ2-7	TRBD1	few	CASSPYPRQGPYEQYF	TGTGCCAGCAGCCCCTACCCTCGACAGGGACCGTACGAGCAGTACTTC
TRBV18	TRBJ2-2	TRBD2	NA	CASSPFASGNTGELFF	TGTGCCAGCTCACCGTTTGCTAGCGGCAACACCGGGGAGCTGTTTTTT
TRBV5-8	TRBJ1-2	TRBD1	NA	CASSLAGTGDYGYTF	TGTGCCAGCAGCTTGGCCGGGACAGGGGACTATGGCTACACCTTC
TRBV6-4	TRBJ2-4	TRBD1	NA	CASSGQGLAKNIQYF	TGTGCCAGCAGCGGACAGGGGTTAGCCAAAAACATTCAGTACTTC
TRBV5-1	TRBJ2-2	NA	NA	CASSLTGPPNTGELFF	TGCGCCAGCAGCTTAACAGGGCCCCCTAACACCGGGGAGCTGTTTTTT
TRBV27	TRBJ2-7	TRBD1	NA	CASRQGAYEQYF	TGTGCCAGCAGGCAGGGGGCATACGAGCAGTACTTC
TRBV7-9	TRBJ2-3	NA	NA	CASSLVVYSFHADTQYF	TGTGCCAGCAGCTTAGTGGTATACAGTTTTCACGCAGATACGCAGTATTTT
TRBV10-2	TRBJ2-1	NA	few	CASSPARDLIYNEQFF	TGCGCCAGCAGTCCCGCCCGGGACTTGATATACAATGAGCAGTTCTTC
TRBV9	TRBJ2-7	NA	NA	CASSVEAGWPEKQYF	TGTGCCAGCAGCGTAGAGGCAGGGTGGCCGGAAAAGCAGTACTTC
TRBV4-1	TRBJ1-5	NA	NA	CASSQDEGYQPQHF	TGCGCCAGCAGCCAAGATGAGGGCTATCAGCCCCAGCATTTT
TRBV6-1	TRBJ2-3	TRBD2	NA	CASSEGGLASRTDTQYF	TGTGCCAGCAGCGAAGGAGGACTAGCGAGTCGCACAGATACGCAGTATTTT
TRBV6-5	TRBJ2-7	TRBD2	few	CASSWGLAGSYEQYF	TGTGCCAGCAGTTGGGGACTAGCGGGATCCTACGAGCAGTACTTC
TRBV5-6	TRBJ2-5	NA	few	CASSPTLLETQYF	TGTGCCAGCAGCCCCACTTTACTAGAGACCCAGTACTTC
TRBV6-5	TRBJ1-1	NA	NA	CASSYSRGSTEAFF	TGTGCCAGCAGTTACTCGAGGGGGAGCACTGAAGCTTTCTTT
TRBV6-1	TRBJ2-7	NA	NA	CASSEARQSSYEQYF	TGTGCCAGCAGTGAAGCCCGACAGAGCTCCTACGAGCAGTACTTC
TRBV7-2	TRBJ2-5	TRBD2	NA	CASSLLASGSSAETQYF	TGTGCCAGCAGCTTACTGGCTAGCGGGAGTTCGGCCGAGACCCAGTACTTC
TRBV7-2	TRBJ1-5	NA	NA	CASSITALDQPQHF	TGTGCCAGCAGCATTACAGCACTCGATCAGCCCCAGCATTTT
TRBV5-1	TRBJ2-3	NA	once	CASSGAAAGDTQYF	TGCGCCAGCAGCGGTGCGGCAGCGGGAGATACGCAGTATTTT
TRBV10-3	TRBJ1-5	NA	NA	CAISESRTASNQPQHF	TGTGCCATCAGTGAGTCGAGAACCGCCAGCAATCAGCCCCAGCATTTT
TRBV5-1	TRBJ2-3	TRBD2	NA	CASSTRLAGVGPDTQYF	TGCGCCAGCAGCACCCGACTAGCGGGGGTGGGGCCAGATACGCAGTATTTT
TRBV7-2	TRBJ2-7	TRBD1	NA	CASSRSPGGHEQYF	TGTGCCAGCAGCCGTAGTCCAGGGGGCCACGAGCAGTACTTC
TRBV5-1	TRBJ1-1	NA	NA	CASSRTENTEAFF	TGCGCCAGCAGCAGGACAGAGAACACTGAAGCTTTCTTT
TRBV5-1	TRBJ1-1	NA	NA	CASSSRGEEAFF	TGCGCCAGCAGCAGTCGGGGGGAAGAAGCTTTCTTT
TRBV12-2	TRBJ2-3	NA	NA	CASRLARGILRTDTQYF	TGTGCAAGTCGCTTAGCGCGGGGGATACTCAGAACAGATACGCAGTATTTT
TRBV5-4	TRBJ1-1	NA	NA	CASRGGGTEAFF	TGTGCCAGCAGGGGAGGGGGGACTGAAGCTTTCTTT
TRBV29-1	TRBJ2-5	NA	NA	CSVRSRGAVETQYF	TGCAGCGTTCGGAGCCGGGGGGCGGTTGAGACCCAGTACTTC